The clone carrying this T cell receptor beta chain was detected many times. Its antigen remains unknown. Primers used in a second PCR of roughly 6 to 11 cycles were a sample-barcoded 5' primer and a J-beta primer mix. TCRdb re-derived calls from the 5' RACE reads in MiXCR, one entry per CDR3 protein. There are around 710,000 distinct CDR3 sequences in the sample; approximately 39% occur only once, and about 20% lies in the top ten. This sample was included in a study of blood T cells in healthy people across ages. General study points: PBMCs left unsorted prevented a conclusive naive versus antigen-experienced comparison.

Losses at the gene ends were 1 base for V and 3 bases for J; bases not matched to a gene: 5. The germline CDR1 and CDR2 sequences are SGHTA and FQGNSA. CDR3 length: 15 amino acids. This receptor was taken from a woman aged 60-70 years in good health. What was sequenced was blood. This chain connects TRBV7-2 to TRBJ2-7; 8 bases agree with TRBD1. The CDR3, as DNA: TGTGCCAGCAGCTTAGGACAGGGGTCTGTCTACGAGCAGTACTTC. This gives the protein CASSLGQGSVYEQYF.